This T cell receptor beta chain is from a study of CD8 T cells in ankylosing spondylitis. This clonotype showed up many times. Its antigen is not identified. Researchers built TCR beta libraries using quantitative 5'-RACE with molecular barcodes. TCRdb re-derived calls from the 5' RACE reads in MiXCR, one entry per CDR3 protein. This sample has approximately 540,000 distinct CDR3 sequences, with about 12% found just once. V was pared by 4 bases and J by 1 base, with 3 bases of the junction left unmatched. CDR1 is MGHDK, CDR2 SYGVNS, per germline. This CDR3 region has 16 residues. General study results and limits: Matched synovial fluid from ankylosing spondylitis patients was reported to be enriched for disease-linked clones. Clones that were linked to disease were CD8+ and were relatively rare in peripheral blood. There were earlier reports of some motif variants in reactive arthritis synovial fluid and blood. The study identified a TCR beta motif of roughly eight highly homologous variants that appeared characteristic of ankylosing spondylitis blood.

This clonotype originated in a male donor with ankylosing spondylitis. The sequencing sample was made of blood, either unsorted or a sorted T cell fraction (not recorded which). The chain recombines TRBV25-1 with TRBJ2-5, with TRBD2 identical over 13 bases. CDR3 nucleotide sequence: TGTGCCAGCAGTGCGGGACTAGCGGGATTCCAAGAGACCCAGTACTTC. It specifies CASSAGLAGFQETQYF.